The 3 T cell receptor beta chains below come from one sample, sequenced in a study of T cell repertoires in ileal Crohn's disease. Profiling relied on immunoSEQ multiplex PCR, and the TCRdb table lists in-frame clones only, not all of them. The data show about 62,000 clones, roughly 91% seen once. The time point denotes: neoterminal ileum biopsy at postoperative endoscopy, about 6 months after surgery. The sample taken for sequencing was ileal tissue. The source is an adult with Crohn's disease.

The CDR3 here is CASSESPGSGYTF. CDR3 DNA sequence: TGCGCCAGCAGTGAGTCGCCGGGGTCTGGCTACACCTTC. This chain joins TRBV10-1 and TRBJ1-2; D is uncertain. Germline-derived CDR1 and CDR2 are WNHNN and SYGVQD (reference sequence). This CDR3 has 13 residues. V lost 0 bases and J 7 bases, leaving 9 bases between the germline ends.

This clone was seen a handful of times. CDR3 loop: CAWTIIGAGAGTEAFF. The CDR3 DNA is TGTGCCTGGACTATCATTGGGGCAGGGGCGGGCACTGAAGCTTTCTTT. The chain employs TRBV30 and TRBJ1-1; TRBD1 might be the D (6 bases). V lost 4 bases to trimming and J lost 4 bases, with 22 bases between them. This CDR3 is built from 16 residues. Looked up from germline, CDR1 is GTSNPN and CDR2 is SVGIG (reference sequence).

The chain links TRBV6-5 to TRBJ1-5; D unresolved. This CDR3 spans 14 amino acids. Germline CDR1 reads MNHEY; CDR2 reads SVGAGI. V was clipped by 6 bases and J by 6 bases, with 15 bases between them. The CDR3 spells CASSVEGWGQPQHF. The CDR3 coding sequence is TGTGCCAGCAGCGTGGAGGGATGGGGTCAGCCCCAGCATTTT.